The clone carrying this T cell receptor (beta chain) has only one observation. This entry comes from a study of T cell responses to AZD1222 COVID-19 vaccine. The data were produced by immunoSEQ multiplex PCR, yet TCRdb's version contains in-frame clones alone and is incomplete. This table holds around 160,000 clones, about 90% found once. The CDR3 extends over 12 amino acids. V lost 5 bases and J lost 4, with 11 bases in between. Germline CDR1 reads SQVTM; CDR2 reads ANQGSEA. The origin of this receptor is an adult in good health. Sequencing used peripheral blood, obtained on day 0 of MenACWY control vaccination. This sequence joins TRBV29-1 and TRBJ1-1, with D maybe TRBD1 (5 bases). CDR3 coding DNA: TGCAGCGTTTTCCTGGGGGGCACTGAAGCTTTCTTT. Its protein product is CSVFLGGTEAFF.